The 10 T cell receptor beta chains given below trace back to one sample, sequenced in a study of T cells in Graves' hyperthyroidism and ophthalmopathy. Amplification targeted TCR beta CDR3 regions from RNA transcripts. Carried out on the TCR CDR3, a first-round RT-PCR used the HTBI primer set. MiXCR, run by TCRdb on the multiplex PCR reads, gives a single entry per CDR3 protein. The sample holds over 650,000 distinct CDR3 sequences, less than 45% seen once. The sequencing input was peripheral blood or thyroid tissue (not recorded which). These receptors all come from an adult man with Graves' disease, either hyperthyroidism or ophthalmopathy (not recorded which).

This clonotype was seen many times. The J gene is TRBJ1-4, the V gene TRBV29-1; 12 bases are shared with TRBD1. Germline values: CDR1 SQVTM, CDR2 ANQGSEA. J gave up 7 bases and V 7 bases, and 4 bases lay outside the gene matches. CDR3 length: 13 residues. The CDR3 nucleotides read TGCAGCGGGCGGGACAGGGGGCTTGAAAAACTGTTTTTT. It encodes CSGRDRGLEKLFF.

CDR3 sequence: CATSVRLAGTYEQYF. The CDR3 DNA reads TGTGCCACCAGCGTGCGACTAGCGGGAACCTACGAGCAGTACTTC. The rearrangement links TRBV15 to TRBJ2-7; 11 bases align to TRBD2. The germline gives CDR1 LNHNV, CDR2 YYDKDF (reference sequence). The CDR3 length is 15 residues. The V and J ends lost 5 bases and 2 bases, in that order; junction bases with no gene match: 5.

In its sample, this clonotype was seen many times. The chain uses TRBV9 and TRBJ1-6, with D maybe TRBD1 (6 bases). Germline-derived CDR1 and CDR2 are SGDLS and YYNGEE. The CDR3 consists of 11 residues. With 3 bases removed from V and 15 bases from J, the gap between germline ends came to 10 bases. The CDR3 region has the DNA TGTGCCAGCAGCGCCCCAGGGGTCCTCCACTTT. This codes for CASSAPGVLHF.

In its sample, this clonotype was seen a few times. The chain joins TRBV7-8 to TRBJ1-2; D is ambiguous. V lost 4 bases, J lost 8 bases, and 17 bases lay in between. This CDR3 is 14 amino acids long. Germline assignment: CDR1 SGHVS and CDR2 FQNEAQ. The DNA for the CDR3 is TGTGCCAGCAGCTCTGCTCGGCCTACTATGGGCTACACCTTC. Protein product: CASSSARPTMGYTF.

This clonotype was counted ten times or more. This chain joins TRBV10-3 and TRBJ2-7; 8 bases match TRBD1. The CDR3 extends over 14 amino acids. V shed 2 bases, J shed 3 bases, and the junction held 3 bases outside the gene matches. Germline lookup yields CDR1 ENHRY and CDR2 SYGVKD. CDR3 sequence (DNA): TGTGCCATCAGTGAGGGACAGGGAGGCTACGAGCAGTACTTC. Translating gives CAISEGQGGYEQYF.

The rearrangement links TRBV20-1 to TRBJ2-7; D uncertain. This CDR3 contains 12 residues. Germline V lookup: CDR1 DFQATT, CDR2 SNEGSKA (reference sequence). Trimming shortened V by 2 bases and J by 5 bases, and 10 bases separated the two germline ends. CDR3 sequence reads: CSARQDLNEQYF. Written as DNA, the CDR3 is TGCAGTGCTAGACAGGATCTGAACGAGCAGTACTTC.

The genes are TRBV29-1 and TRBJ1-6; D is perhaps TRBD1 (6 bases). This CDR3 is 12 amino acids long. V dropped 7 bases and J dropped 7 bases, with 11 bases sitting between them. Germline lookup yields CDR1 SQVTM and CDR2 ANQGSEA. CDR3 in amino acids: CSAGQRNSPLHF. Written as DNA, the CDR3 is TGCAGCGCTGGACAGAGGAATTCACCCCTCCACTTT. Variable domain in full (rest from reference TRBV29-1 and TRBJ1-6): SAVISQKPSRDICQRGTSLTIQCQVDSQVTMMFWYRQQPGQSLTLIATANQGSEATYESGFVIDKFPISRPNLTFSTLTVSNMSPEDSSIYLCSAGQRNSPLHFGNGTRLTVT.

With regard to this clonotype: The conserved phenylalanine or tryptophan normally closing the CDR3 is absent here, so this likely arose from a read error. V gene TRBV2 combines with J gene TRBJ2-7; 8 bases match TRBD1. The CDR3 has 15 residues. Losses at the gene ends were 6 bases for V and 3 bases for J; bases not matched to a gene: 10. From germline, CDR1 is SNHLY and CDR2 FYNNEI. The CDR3 loop reads CASSIGQGPLYEQYL. CDR3 in DNA: TGTGCCAGCAGCATAGGACAGGGACCTCTCTACGAGCAGTACCTC.

This clonotype showed up just a few times. The chain employs TRBV2 and TRBJ1-6, with 10 bases fitting TRBD1. Per the germline V gene, CDR1 is SNHLY and CDR2 is FYNNEI. V shed 4 bases, J shed 10 bases, and the junction held 7 bases outside the gene matches. The CDR3 is 15 amino acids. The CDR3 DNA reads TGTGCCAGCAGTGTGCGGGGACAGGGGAACTCACCCCTCCACTTT. Protein: CASSVRGQGNSPLHF.

The chain recombines TRBV2 with TRBJ2-7; weak D call: TRBD2 (5 bases). V was cut by 8 bases and J by 0 bases, with 14 bases left in between. Germline-derived CDR1 and CDR2 are SNHLY and FYNNEI. The CDR3 totals 14 residues. This CDR3 is CASLLDSSSYEQYF. In nucleotides, the CDR3 is TGTGCCAGCTTATTGGACTCTTCCTCCTACGAGCAGTACTTC.